Listed here are 12 T cell receptor beta chains from one sample, sequenced in a study of T cell repertoires in cytomegalovirus infection. A single record per CDR3 protein comes from TCRdb applying MiXCR to the reads. The table has roughly 180,000 distinct CDR3 sequences, 28% seen once. Input material: PBMCs. The receptor set was obtained from a human donor in good health (CMV status not recorded). Some clones in this sample may be carry-over from other donors' samples.

This sequence joins TRBV24-1 and TRBJ1-2; no reliable D call. CDR1 is KGHDR and CDR2 is SFDVKD in the germline V gene. V lost 4 bases and J lost 2, with 4 bases in between. There are 12 residues in the CDR3. The CDR3 bases are TGTGCCACCAGTGACAAGAACTATGGCTACACCTTC. Translating gives CATSDKNYGYTF.

This clonotype has only a few counts. The chain combines TRBV14 with TRBJ2-1; TRBD1 matches 12 bases. Germline-derived CDR1 and CDR2 are SGHDN and FVKESK. The CDR3 spans 23 residues. With V trimmed by 0 bases and J by 7 bases, 25 bases remained unmatched. The CDR3 bases are TGTGCCAGCAGCCAAGAGCGGTCCATGGAACAATTTTTCGGGGGACAGGGGGCAAATGAGCAGTTCTTC. It yields the protein CASSQERSMEQFFGGQGANEQFF.

J is TRBJ1-1 and V is TRBV2, with 9 bases aligning to TRBD1. V was pared by 8 bases and J by 11 bases, with 9 bases of the junction left unmatched. The CDR3 is 12 amino acids. Per the germline V gene, CDR1 is SNHLY and CDR2 is FYNNEI. CDR3 protein: CASPERQGVAFF. As DNA, the CDR3 is TGTGCCAGCCCTGAACGACAGGGGGTCGCTTTCTTT.

The V call is TRBV7-2, the J call TRBJ2-7; 7 bases align to TRBD2. CDR3 length equals 16 residues. CDR1 SGHTA and CDR2 FQGNSA come from the germline V gene. Losses at the gene ends were 0 bases for V and 4 bases for J; bases not matched to a gene: 9. The CDR3 here is CASSLAPASGTYEQYF. As DNA, the CDR3 is TGTGCCAGCAGCTTAGCCCCGGCTAGCGGAACTTACGAGCAGTACTTC.

This chain joins TRBV19 and TRBJ2-6; D is ambiguous. V lost 5 bases to trimming and J lost 1 base, with 15 bases between them. Germline values: CDR1 LNHDA, CDR2 SQIVND (reference sequence). The CDR3 runs 17 residues. As DNA, the CDR3 is TGTGCCAGTAGTCGTTTTCTATCGGAGTCTGGGGCCAACGTCCTGACTTTC. Translated, it gives CASSRFLSESGANVLTF.

This clonotype appeared many times. The rearrangement links TRBV7-3 to TRBJ2-5; possibly TRBD2 for D (6 bases). Trimming left V 5 bases short and J 4 bases short, with 17 bases between. The CDR3 runs 15 residues. In germline, CDR1 is SGHTA, CDR2 FQGTGA. CDR3 loop: CASSPSRGSLETQYF. The CDR3 nucleotides are TGTGCCAGCAGCCCAAGCCGGGGGTCGCTAGAGACCCAGTACTTC. The entire variable domain, with the rest obtained from reference TRBV7-3 and TRBJ2-5, is as follows: GAGVSQTPSNKVTEKGKYVELRCDPISGHTALYWYRQSLGQGPEFLIYFQGTGAADDSGLPNDRFFAVRPEGSVSTLKIQRTERGDSAVYLCASSPSRGSLETQYFGPGTRLLVL.

The chain uses TRBV4-1 and TRBJ2-2; possible D gene TRBD2, 5 bases. Germline CDR1 reads MGHRA; CDR2 reads YSYEKL. The CDR3 has 17 amino acids. Deletions cut 1 base from V and 1 base from J, with 13 bases between. As DNA, the CDR3 is TGCGCCAGCAGCCAAGTCCGGGCGGGCAGGAACACCGGGGAGCTGTTTTTT. Translation gives CASSQVRAGRNTGELFF.

The CDR3 DNA reads TGTGCCAGCTCCCAGGGTTGGGGAGGAGAGACCCAGTACTTC. It encodes CASSQGWGGETQYF. The chain links TRBV11-2 to TRBJ2-5, with a weak D call TRBD2 (6 bases). V lost 8 bases, J lost 4 bases, and 17 bases lay in between. This CDR3 comprises 14 residues. The germline CDR1 and CDR2 sequences are SGHAT and FQNNGV.

The V gene is TRBV10-2, the J gene TRBJ2-7; no definite D call. Between the trimmed V and J ends, which lost 6 bases and 5 bases, there was a span of 8 bases. From germline, CDR1 is WSHSY and CDR2 SAAADI. There are 11 residues in the CDR3. The CDR3 DNA reads as TGCGCCAGCAGGAAAATCGACGAGCAGTACTTC. Its protein is CASRKIDEQYF.

This chain connects TRBV15 to TRBJ1-3; D gene unclear. CDR1 is LNHNV and CDR2 is YYDKDF in the germline V gene (reference sequence). The CDR3 is made up of 14 amino acids. V was clipped by 5 bases and J by 4 bases, with 12 bases between them. CDR3 amino acids: CATSHGMVGNTIYF. CDR3 nucleotides: TGTGCCACCAGCCACGGGATGGTCGGAAACACCATATATTTT.

This clonotype was recorded a few times. This chain joins TRBV9 and TRBJ2-5; D possibly matches TRBD1 or TRBD2 (5 bases each). V was shortened by 4 bases and J by 3 bases, with 16 bases between the two germline ends. From germline, CDR1 is SGDLS and CDR2 YYNGEE. The CDR3 is 15 residues long. Here the CDR3 reads CASSPRVQGEETQYF. In DNA form, the CDR3 reads TGTGCCAGCAGCCCGAGGGTCCAAGGGGAAGAGACCCAGTACTTC.

This clonotype was detected once. The genes are TRBV29-1 and TRBJ1-2; D is uncertain. CDR3 length equals 11 residues. The ends were cut back, 5 bases at V and 8 bases at J, with 12 bases in the middle. Germline loops: CDR1 SQVTM, CDR2 ANQGSEA. CDR3 DNA: TGCAGCGTTTCCCAGGCCCTCGGCTACACCTTC. Residues: CSVSQALGYTF.